This T cell receptor beta chain was sequenced for a study of cytomegalovirus exposure and HLA in healthy donors. Study as a whole: An early release of data contained tens of millions of unique TCRs, which came from HLA-typed donors. The Caucasian-associated ancestry cluster contained 75% to 85% of the approximately 400 genotyped donors.

The PCR was carried out with 60 Vbeta primers and 13 Jbeta primers. Produced via immunoSEQ multiplex PCR; TCRdb's table is partial and in-frame only. The sample has roughly 63,000 clones, 60% to 80% seen once; the top ten hold around a quarter. Trimming removed 5 bases from V and 1 base from J, with 6 bases in between. The CDR3 has 14 residues. CDR1 and CDR2 (germline): LNHDA, SQIVND (reference sequence). The study's findings and limits: Accounts indicate the classifier identified cytomegalovirus status with strong specificity and sensitivity.

Turning to this clone: Its antigen is as yet unknown.

Source material: PBMCs. The sequence derives from a middle-aged woman in good health and CMV-seropositive. V and J are TRBV19 and TRBJ2-6, with D uncertain. CDR3 sequence reads: CASSEQSGANVLTF. The DNA for the CDR3 is TGTGCCAGTAGTGAACAGTCTGGGGCCAACGTCCTGACTTTC.